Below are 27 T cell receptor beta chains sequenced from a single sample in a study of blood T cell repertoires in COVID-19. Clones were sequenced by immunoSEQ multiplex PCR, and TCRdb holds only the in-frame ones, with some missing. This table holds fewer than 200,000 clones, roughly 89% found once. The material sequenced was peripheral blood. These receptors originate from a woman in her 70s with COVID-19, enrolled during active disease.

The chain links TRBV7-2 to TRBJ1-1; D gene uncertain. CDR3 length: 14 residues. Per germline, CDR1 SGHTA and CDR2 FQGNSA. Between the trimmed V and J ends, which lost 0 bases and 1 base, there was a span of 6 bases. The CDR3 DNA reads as TGTGCCAGCAGCTTAGCTGCAGAGAACACTGAAGCTTTCTTT. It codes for CASSLAAENTEAFF.

Here the CDR3 reads CAISRSGSSYNEQFF. Written as DNA, the CDR3 is TGTGCCATCAGTAGAAGCGGTAGCTCCTACAATGAGCAGTTCTTC. The rearrangement links TRBV10-3 to TRBJ2-1, with TRBD2 as a possible D gene (5 bases). CDR1 and CDR2 from the germline V gene are ENHRY and SYGVKD. CDR3 length: 15 amino acids. V lost 5 bases and J 0 bases, leaving 11 bases between the germline ends.

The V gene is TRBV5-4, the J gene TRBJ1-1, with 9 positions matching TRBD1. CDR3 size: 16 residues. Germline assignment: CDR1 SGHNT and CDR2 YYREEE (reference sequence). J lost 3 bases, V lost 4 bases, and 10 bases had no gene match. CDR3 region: CASSPHRGLGDTEAFF. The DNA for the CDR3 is TGTGCCAGCAGCCCCCACAGGGGGCTCGGGGACACTGAAGCTTTCTTT.

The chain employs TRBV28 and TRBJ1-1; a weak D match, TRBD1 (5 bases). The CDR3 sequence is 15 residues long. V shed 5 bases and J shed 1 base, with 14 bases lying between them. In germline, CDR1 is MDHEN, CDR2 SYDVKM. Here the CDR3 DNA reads TGTGCCAGCAGTCTCAGACAGCTCGCGAACACTGAAGCTTTCTTT. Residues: CASSLRQLANTEAFF.

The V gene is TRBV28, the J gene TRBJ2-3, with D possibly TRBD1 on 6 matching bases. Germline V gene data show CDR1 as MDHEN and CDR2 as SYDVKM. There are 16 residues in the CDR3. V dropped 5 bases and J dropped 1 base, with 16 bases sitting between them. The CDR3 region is CASSPGTFLGTDTQYF. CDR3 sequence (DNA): TGTGCCAGCAGTCCCGGGACATTTTTGGGCACAGATACGCAGTATTTT.

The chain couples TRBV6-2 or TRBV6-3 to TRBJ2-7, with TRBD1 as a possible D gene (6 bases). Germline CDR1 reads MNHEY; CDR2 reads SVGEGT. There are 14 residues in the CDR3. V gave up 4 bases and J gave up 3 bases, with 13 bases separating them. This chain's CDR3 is CASSSSGHSYEQYF. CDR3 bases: TGTGCCAGCAGTTCCTCGGGACATAGCTACGAGCAGTACTTC.

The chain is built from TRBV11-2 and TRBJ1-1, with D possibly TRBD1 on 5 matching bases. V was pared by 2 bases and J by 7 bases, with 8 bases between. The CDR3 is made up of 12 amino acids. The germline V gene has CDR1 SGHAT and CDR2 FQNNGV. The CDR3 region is CASSLQQVEAFF. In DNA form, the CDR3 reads TGTGCCAGCAGCTTACAACAGGTTGAAGCTTTCTTT.

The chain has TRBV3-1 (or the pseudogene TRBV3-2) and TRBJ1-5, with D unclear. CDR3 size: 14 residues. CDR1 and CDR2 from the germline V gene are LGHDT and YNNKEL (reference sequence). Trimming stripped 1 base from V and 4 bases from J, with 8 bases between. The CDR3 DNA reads TGTGCCAGCAGCCAAGCCGGGGTTAATCAGCCCCAGCATTTT. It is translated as CASSQAGVNQPQHF.

As DNA, the CDR3 is TGTGCCAGCAGCCAAGATCGGACAGGGACATTGCCCCAGCATTTT. Residues: CASSQDRTGTLPQHF. The chain links TRBV4-2 to TRBJ1-5; 8 bases agree with TRBD1. Germline V gene lookup returns CDR1 LGHNA and CDR2 YNFKEQ. Trimming at V came to 0 bases and at J to 9 bases, leaving 7 bases not matched to a gene. This CDR3 contains 15 residues.

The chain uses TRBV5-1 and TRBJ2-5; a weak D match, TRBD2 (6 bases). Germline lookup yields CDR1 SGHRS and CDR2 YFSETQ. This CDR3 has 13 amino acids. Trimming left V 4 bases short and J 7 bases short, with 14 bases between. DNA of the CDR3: TGCGCCAGCAGCCTAGCCGGGAGTGGGACCCAGTACTTC. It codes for CASSLAGSGTQYF.

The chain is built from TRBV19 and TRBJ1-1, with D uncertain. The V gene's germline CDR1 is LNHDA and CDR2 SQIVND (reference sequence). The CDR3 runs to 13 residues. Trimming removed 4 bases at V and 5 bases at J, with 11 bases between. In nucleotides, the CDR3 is TGTGCCAGTAGTACAGAGAGGTGGACTGAAGCTTTCTTT. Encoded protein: CASSTERWTEAFF.

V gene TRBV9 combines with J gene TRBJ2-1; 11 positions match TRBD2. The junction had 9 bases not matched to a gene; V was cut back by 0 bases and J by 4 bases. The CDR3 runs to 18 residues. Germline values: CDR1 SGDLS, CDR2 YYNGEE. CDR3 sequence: CASSVAPLAGGPYNEQFF. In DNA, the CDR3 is TGTGCCAGCAGCGTAGCGCCCCTAGCGGGGGGACCTTACAATGAGCAGTTCTTC.

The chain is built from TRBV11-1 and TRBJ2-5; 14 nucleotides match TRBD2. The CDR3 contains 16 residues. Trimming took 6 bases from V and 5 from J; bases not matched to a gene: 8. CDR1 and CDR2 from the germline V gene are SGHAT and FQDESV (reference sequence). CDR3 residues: CASRRTSGRPLETQYF. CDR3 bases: TGTGCCAGCAGGCGGACTAGCGGGAGGCCGCTGGAGACCCAGTACTTC.

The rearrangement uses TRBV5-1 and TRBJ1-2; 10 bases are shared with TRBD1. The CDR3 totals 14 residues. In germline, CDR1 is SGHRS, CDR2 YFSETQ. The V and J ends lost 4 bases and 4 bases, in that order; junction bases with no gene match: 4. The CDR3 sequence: CASSGGQGIYGYTF. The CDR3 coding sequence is TGCGCCAGCAGCGGGGGACAGGGGATCTATGGCTACACCTTC.

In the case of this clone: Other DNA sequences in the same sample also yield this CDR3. The CDR3 protein is CASSLDRGNSPLHF. As DNA, the CDR3 is TGTGCCAGCAGCTTAGACAGGGGAAATTCACCCCTCCACTTT. This rearrangement joins TRBV5-4 to TRBJ1-6; 8 nucleotides align to TRBD1. Per the germline V gene, CDR1 is SGHNT and CDR2 is YYREEE (reference sequence). The junction had 2 bases not matched to a gene; V was cut back by 2 bases and J by 7 bases. This CDR3 contains 14 residues.

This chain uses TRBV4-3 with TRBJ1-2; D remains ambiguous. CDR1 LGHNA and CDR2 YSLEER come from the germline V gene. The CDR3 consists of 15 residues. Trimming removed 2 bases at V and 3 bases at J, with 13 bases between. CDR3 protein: CASSQLATTDYGYTF. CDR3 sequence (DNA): TGCGCCAGCAGCCAACTAGCCACCACAGACTATGGCTACACCTTC.

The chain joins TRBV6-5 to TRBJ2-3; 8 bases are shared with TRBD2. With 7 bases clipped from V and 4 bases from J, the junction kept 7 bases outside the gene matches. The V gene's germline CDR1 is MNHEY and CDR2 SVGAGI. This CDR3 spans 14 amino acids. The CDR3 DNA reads TGTGCCAGCACGGTAGCGGGGAATGCAGATACGCAGTATTTT. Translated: CASTVAGNADTQYF.

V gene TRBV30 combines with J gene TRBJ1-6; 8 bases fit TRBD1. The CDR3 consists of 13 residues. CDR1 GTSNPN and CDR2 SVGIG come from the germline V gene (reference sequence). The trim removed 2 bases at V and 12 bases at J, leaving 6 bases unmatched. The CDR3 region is CAWSLRTGKPLHF. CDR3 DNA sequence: TGTGCCTGGAGTCTAAGGACAGGGAAACCCCTCCACTTT.

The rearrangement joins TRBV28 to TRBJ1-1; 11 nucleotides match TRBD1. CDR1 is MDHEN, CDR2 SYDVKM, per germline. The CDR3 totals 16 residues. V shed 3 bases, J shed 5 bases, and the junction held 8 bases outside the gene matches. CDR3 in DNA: TGTGCCAGCAGTTTCCGGACAGGGGGCGCGAGAACTGAAGCTTTCTTT. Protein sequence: CASSFRTGGARTEAFF.

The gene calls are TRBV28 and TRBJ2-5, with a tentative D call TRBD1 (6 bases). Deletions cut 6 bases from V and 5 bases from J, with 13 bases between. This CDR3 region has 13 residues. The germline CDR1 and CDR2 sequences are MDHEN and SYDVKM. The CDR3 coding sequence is TGTGCCAGCAGGGGCCAAGACAGGGAGACCCAGTACTTC. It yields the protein CASRGQDRETQYF.

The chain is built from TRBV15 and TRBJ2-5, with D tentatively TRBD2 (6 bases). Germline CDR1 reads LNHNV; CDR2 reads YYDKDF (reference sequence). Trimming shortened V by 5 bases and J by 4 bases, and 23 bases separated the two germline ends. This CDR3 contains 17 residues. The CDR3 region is CATSVQRAYLSRETQYF. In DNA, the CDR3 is TGTGCCACCAGCGTCCAGCGGGCCTACCTGTCCCGAGAGACCCAGTACTTC.

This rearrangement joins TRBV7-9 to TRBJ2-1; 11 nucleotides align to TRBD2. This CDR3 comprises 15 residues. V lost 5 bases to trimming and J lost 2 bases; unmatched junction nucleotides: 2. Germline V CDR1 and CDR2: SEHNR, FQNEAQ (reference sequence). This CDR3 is CASSPGLAAYNEQFF. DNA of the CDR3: TGTGCCAGCAGCCCGGGACTAGCGGCCTACAATGAGCAGTTCTTC.

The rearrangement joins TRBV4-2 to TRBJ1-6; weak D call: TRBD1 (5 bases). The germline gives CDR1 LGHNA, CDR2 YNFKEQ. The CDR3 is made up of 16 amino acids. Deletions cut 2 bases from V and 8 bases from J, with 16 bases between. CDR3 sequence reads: CASSQTSGTDHSPLHF. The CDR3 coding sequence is TGTGCCAGCAGCCAAACCAGCGGGACGGATCATTCACCCCTCCACTTT.

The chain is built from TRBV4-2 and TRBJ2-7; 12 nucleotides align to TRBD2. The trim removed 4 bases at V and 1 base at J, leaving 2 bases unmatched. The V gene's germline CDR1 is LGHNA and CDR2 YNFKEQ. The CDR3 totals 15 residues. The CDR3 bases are TGTGCCAGCAGCCCTGGACTAGCGGGGTCCTACGAGCAGTACTTC. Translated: CASSPGLAGSYEQYF.

For the CDR3, the DNA is TGTGCCAGCAGCTTGACAGGGGGTTTTGGGGCCAACGTCCTGACTTTC. It translates to CASSLTGGFGANVLTF. The V call is TRBV11-2, the J call TRBJ2-6, with 9 bases lining up with TRBD1. The ends lost 3 bases at V and 3 bases at J; junction bases unmatched: 3. The germline gives CDR1 SGHAT, CDR2 FQNNGV. The CDR3 covers 16 residues. The full variable domain, completed using reference TRBV11-2 and TRBJ2-6, is EAGVAQSPRYKIIEKRQSVAFWCNPISGHATLYWYQQILGQGPKLLIQFQNNGVVDDSQLPKDRFSAERLKGVDSTLKIQPAKLEDSAVYLCASSLTGGFGANVLTFGAGSRLTVL.

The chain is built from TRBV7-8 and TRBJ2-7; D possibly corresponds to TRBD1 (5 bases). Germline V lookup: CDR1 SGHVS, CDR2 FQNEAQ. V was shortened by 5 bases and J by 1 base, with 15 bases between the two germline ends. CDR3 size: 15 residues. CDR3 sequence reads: CASSPWGSLSYEQYF. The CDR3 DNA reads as TGTGCCAGCAGCCCCTGGGGCAGTCTTTCCTACGAGCAGTACTTC.

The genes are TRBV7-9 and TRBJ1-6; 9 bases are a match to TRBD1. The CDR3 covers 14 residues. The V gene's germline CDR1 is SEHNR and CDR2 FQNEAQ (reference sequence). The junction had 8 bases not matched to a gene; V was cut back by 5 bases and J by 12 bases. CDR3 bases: TGTGCCAGCAGCACACCGGGACAGGGCTTACCCCTCCACTTT. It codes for CASSTPGQGLPLHF.